This passage covers 4 T cell receptor beta chains from one sample sequenced in a study of blood T cell repertoires in COVID-19. Profiled with immunoSEQ multiplex PCR; TCRdb holds only in-frame clones, not every one. The sample includes about 300,000 clones, roughly 85% of them seen just once. The sequenced sample was PBMCs or T cells enriched from blood (not recorded which). Source of these receptors: a woman aged 30 to 39 who had been exposed to COVID-19.

The V and J genes are TRBV19 and TRBJ2-3; D may be TRBD2 (6 bases). Germline V lookup: CDR1 LNHDA, CDR2 SQIVND (reference sequence). Trimming cost V 9 bases and J 0 bases, with 28 bases left between them. The CDR3 runs to 19 residues. The CDR3 DNA follows: TGTGCCAGCAGGGACCTGGGTAGCGGAAGAGAAACTAGCACAGATACGCAGTATTTT. It codes for CASRDLGSGRETSTDTQYF.

The rearrangement joins TRBV7-9 to TRBJ2-2; 11 nucleotides align to TRBD2. CDR3 length: 17 residues. The V gene's germline CDR1 is SEHNR and CDR2 FQNEAQ (reference sequence). The J segment lost 5 bases and the V segment lost 2 bases, leaving 7 bases of the junction unmatched. The CDR3 protein is CASSLPVGTSGTGELFF. For the CDR3, the DNA is TGTGCCAGCAGCTTACCTGTAGGGACTAGCGGAACCGGGGAGCTGTTTTTT.

The chain uses TRBV2 and TRBJ1-2; unclear D gene. Between the trimmed V and J ends, which lost 8 bases and 8 bases, there was a span of 21 bases. This CDR3 is built from 14 residues. Germline V gene data show CDR1 as SNHLY and CDR2 as FYNNEI. The CDR3 DNA reads as TGTGCCAGCTTCAATGGGCAGGCCGGGAGGGGCTACACCTTC. Protein: CASFNGQAGRGYTF. Full variable domain (rest looked up from reference TRBV2 and TRBJ1-2): EPEVTQTPSHQVTQMGQEVILRCVPISNHLYFYWYRQILGQKVEFLVSFYNNEISEKSEIFDDQFSVERPDGSNFTLKIRSTKLEDSAMYFCASFNGQAGRGYTFGSGTRLTVV.

The rearrangement uses TRBV7-2 and TRBJ1-5; D unresolved. The CDR3 is made up of 15 amino acids. Per germline, CDR1 SGHTA and CDR2 FQGNSA. V was shortened by 4 bases and J by 2 bases, with 12 bases between the two germline ends. The CDR3 region has the DNA TGTGCCAGCAGCTCTGAAATTAGTGGCAATCAGCCCCAGCATTTT. Translating gives CASSSEISGNQPQHF.